Presented here are 16 T cell receptor beta chains from one specimen sequenced in a study of cytotoxic CD8 clonotypes in ibrutinib-treated CLL (dated by TCRdb to the early 2020s). Library preparation employed the immunoSEQ multiplex PCR assay. This is the immuneACCESS table as TCRdb keeps it, with only in-frame sequences that have V and J called. A part of the clones is gone; compared with another copy, unresolved V genes explain less than half, and the rest is unexplained. The table for this sample lists about 310,000 clones; roughly 85% of them were counted only once. The ten biggest clones cover under 8.5% of the sample. The sequencing here drew on PBMCs, taken before ibrutinib treatment. Every receptor here comes from a human donor with chronic lymphocytic leukemia.

This clone appeared once. The V gene is TRBV30, the J gene TRBJ2-2; D gene uncertain. Trimming removed 3 bases from V and 6 bases from J, with 8 bases in between. Germline-derived CDR1 and CDR2 are GTSNPN and SVGIG (reference sequence). This CDR3 is built from 12 residues. CDR3 loop: CAWRFRAGELFF. The DNA of the CDR3 is TGTGCCTGGAGATTCCGGGCCGGGGAGCTGTTTTTT.

The V gene is TRBV5-6, the J gene TRBJ1-2; D is undetermined. Germline loops: CDR1 SGHDT, CDR2 YYEEEE. The CDR3 consists of 14 residues. V dropped 0 bases and J dropped 8 bases, with 14 bases sitting between them. CDR3 region: CASSLDVPTGGYTF. The CDR3 region has the DNA TGTGCCAGCAGCTTGGATGTCCCAACGGGGGGCTACACCTTC.

V is TRBV7-9 and J is TRBJ1-2; 11 nucleotides align to TRBD1. The germline gives CDR1 SEHNR, CDR2 FQNEAQ (reference sequence). V dropped 5 bases and J dropped 4; count of bases not matched to a gene: 6. This CDR3 region has 15 residues. In nucleotides, the CDR3 is TGTGCCAGCAGCCCTTGGACAGGGGGCATCTATGGCTACACCTTC. Protein: CASSPWTGGIYGYTF. Supplemented by reference TRBV7-9 and TRBJ1-2, the full variable domain reads DTGVSQNPRHKITKRGQNVTFRCDPISEHNRLYWYRQTLGQGPEFLTYFQNEAQLEKSRLLSDRFSAERPKGSFSTLEIQRTEQGDSAMYLCASSPWTGGIYGYTFGSGTRLTVV.

The genes are TRBV10-1 and TRBJ2-7; D is unresolved. Germline CDR1 is WNHNN and CDR2 is SYGVQD (reference sequence). The ends were cut back, 0 bases at V and 1 base at J, with 13 bases in the middle. This CDR3 comprises 16 residues. The CDR3 region has the DNA TGCGCCAGCAGTGAGTCAGGAGACATTGCTTCCTACGAGCAGTACTTC. Protein: CASSESGDIASYEQYF.

The chain combines TRBV20-1 with TRBJ2-1; D not certain. This CDR3 comprises 11 residues. From germline, CDR1 is DFQATT and CDR2 SNEGSKA (reference sequence). The CDR3 region is CSMKSYNEQFF. As DNA, the CDR3 is TGCAGCATGAAGTCCTACAATGAGCAGTTCTTC.

The chain has TRBV27 and TRBJ2-6; D remains ambiguous. The V end was cut by 6 bases, the J end by 1 base, with 10 bases between. The CDR3 runs 15 residues. Germline loops: CDR1 MNHEY, CDR2 SMNVEV (reference sequence). For the CDR3, the DNA is TGTGCCAGCAGCCTTAGCCAGTCTGGGGCCAACGTCCTGACTTTC. As protein: CASSLSQSGANVLTF.

The chain carries TRBV30 and TRBJ2-4, with D hard to call. Trimming pared 1 base from V and 12 bases from J, leaving 10 bases between. Germline-derived CDR1 and CDR2 are GTSNPN and SVGIG (reference sequence). The CDR3 extends over 11 amino acids. CDR3 bases: TGTGCCTGGAGTGACCGACACGATCAGTACTTC. It yields the protein CAWSDRHDQYF.

The V and J genes are TRBV18 and TRBJ1-2; TRBD1 matches at 8 bases. The V gene's germline CDR1 is KGHSH and CDR2 LQKENI. V lost 6 bases, J lost 4 bases, and 7 bases stayed unmatched. The CDR3 length is 14 residues. Here the CDR3 DNA reads TGTGCCAGCTCCCAGGGGGCGCAAGGCTATGGCTACACCTTC. It specifies CASSQGAQGYGYTF.

This chain connects TRBV18 to TRBJ2-3; D is uncertain. Trimming removed 5 bases from V and 5 bases from J, with 8 bases in between. The CDR3 has 12 residues. Germline V gives CDR1 KGHSH, CDR2 LQKENI. Here the CDR3 reads CASSIEGDTQYF. The CDR3 DNA follows: TGTGCCAGCTCAATTGAAGGAGATACGCAGTATTTT.

This clone was counted a single time. This chain uses TRBV7-2 with TRBJ2-5; no reliable D call. The CDR3 is made up of 14 amino acids. In germline, CDR1 is SGHTA, CDR2 FQGNSA. The germline V and J ends were trimmed by 0 bases and 1 base, with 6 bases remaining between them. The CDR3 sequence is CASSLAPRQETQYF. DNA of the CDR3: TGTGCCAGCAGCTTAGCTCCCCGCCAAGAGACCCAGTACTTC.

The chain has TRBV30 and TRBJ2-2; 11 bases align to TRBD2. CDR3 length: 16 amino acids. Germline CDR1 is GTSNPN and CDR2 is SVGIG (reference sequence). Losses at the gene ends were 3 bases for V and 7 bases for J; bases not matched to a gene: 10. This CDR3 reads CAWRAIAGGPIGELFF. DNA of the CDR3: TGTGCCTGGAGAGCGATAGCGGGAGGGCCTATCGGGGAGCTGTTTTTT.

Only one count was recorded for this clone. J is TRBJ2-7 and V is TRBV30; 9 bases agree with TRBD1. The CDR3 spans 16 residues. Trimming at V came to 0 bases and at J to 6 bases, leaving 12 bases not matched to a gene. Looked up from germline, CDR1 is GTSNPN and CDR2 is SVGIG (reference sequence). CDR3 DNA: TGTGCCTGGAGTGTAATCTATTTGAGGACAGGGGTCGAGCAGTACTTC. Its protein product is CAWSVIYLRTGVEQYF.

V is TRBV5-4 and J is TRBJ2-2, with D hard to call. Deletions cut 0 bases from V and 0 bases from J, with 6 bases between. The CDR3 sequence is 15 residues long. Per germline, CDR1 SGHNT and CDR2 YYREEE (reference sequence). The CDR3 is CASSLEKANTGELFF. As DNA, the CDR3 is TGTGCCAGCAGCTTGGAGAAAGCGAACACCGGGGAGCTGTTTTTT. Combining the CDR3 with reference TRBV5-4 and TRBJ2-2 gives the whole variable domain ETGVTQSPTHLIKTRGQQVTLRCSSQSGHNTVSWYQQALGQGPQFIFQYYREEENGRGNFPPRFSGLQFPNYSSELNVNALELDDSALYLCASSLEKANTGELFFGEGSRLTVL.

This clone turned up a few times. A read error may produce the germline difference seen at one junction end. This chain links TRBV2 with TRBJ2-7, with 10 bases lining up with TRBD2. CDR1 and CDR2 (germline): SNHLY, FYNNEI. CDR3 size: 13 residues. The CDR3 DNA follows: TGTGCCAGCAGGATCTTTAGCGGGGGGTTCCTCACCTTC. Its protein product is CASRIFSGGFLTF.

About this clone itself: The junction does not match germline at one end; this may be a read error. The genes are TRBV7-2 and TRBJ2-5, with D possibly being TRBD2 (6 bases). The CDR3 covers 15 residues. The germline V gene encodes CDR1 SGHTA and CDR2 FQGNSA. The chain's CDR3 is CASSLRGKYQETQYF. CDR3 sequence (DNA): TGTGCCAGCAGCTTACGCGGGAAGTACCAGGAGACCCAGTACTTC.

The chain has TRBV7-2 and TRBJ2-5; the match to TRBD2 covers 9 bases. The CDR3 covers 16 residues. Trimming took 5 bases from V and 3 from J; bases not matched to a gene: 10. Germline assignment: CDR1 SGHTA and CDR2 FQGNSA. Here the CDR3 reads CASSPSPTSGKETQYF. In DNA, the CDR3 is TGTGCCAGCAGCCCCTCGCCGACTAGCGGTAAAGAGACCCAGTACTTC.